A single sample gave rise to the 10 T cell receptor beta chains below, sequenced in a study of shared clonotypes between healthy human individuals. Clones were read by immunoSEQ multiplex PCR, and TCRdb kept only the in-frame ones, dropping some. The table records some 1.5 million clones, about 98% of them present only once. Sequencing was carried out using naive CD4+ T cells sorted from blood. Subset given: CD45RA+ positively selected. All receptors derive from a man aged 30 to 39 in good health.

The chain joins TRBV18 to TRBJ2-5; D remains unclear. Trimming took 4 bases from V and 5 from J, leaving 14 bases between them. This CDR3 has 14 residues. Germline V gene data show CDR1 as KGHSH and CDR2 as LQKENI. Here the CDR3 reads CASSQGVALETQYF. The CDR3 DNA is TGTGCCAGCTCACAAGGAGTAGCTTTGGAGACCCAGTACTTC.

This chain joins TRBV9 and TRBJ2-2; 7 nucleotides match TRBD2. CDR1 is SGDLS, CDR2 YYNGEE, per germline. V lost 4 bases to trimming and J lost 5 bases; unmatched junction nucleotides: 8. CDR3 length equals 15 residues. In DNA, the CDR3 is TGTGCCAGCAGCCCCGGTGGGGGGGGAACCGGGGAGCTGTTTTTT. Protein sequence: CASSPGGGGTGELFF.

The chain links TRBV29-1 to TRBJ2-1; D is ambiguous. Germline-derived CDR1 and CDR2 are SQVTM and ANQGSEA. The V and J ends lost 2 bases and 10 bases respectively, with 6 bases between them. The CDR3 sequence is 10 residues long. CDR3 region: CSVERLEQFF. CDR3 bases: TGCAGCGTTGAAAGGTTAGAGCAGTTCTTC.

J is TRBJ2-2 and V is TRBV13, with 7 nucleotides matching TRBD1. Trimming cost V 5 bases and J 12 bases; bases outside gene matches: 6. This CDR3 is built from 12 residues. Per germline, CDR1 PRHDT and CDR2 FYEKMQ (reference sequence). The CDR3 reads CASSPRQGQLFF. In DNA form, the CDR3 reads TGTGCCAGCAGCCCCAGACAGGGTCAGCTGTTTTTT.

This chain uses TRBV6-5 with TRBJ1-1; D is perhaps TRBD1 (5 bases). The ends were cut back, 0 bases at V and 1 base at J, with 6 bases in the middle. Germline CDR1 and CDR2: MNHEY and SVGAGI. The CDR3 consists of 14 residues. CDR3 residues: CASSYSDKNTEAFF. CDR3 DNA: TGTGCCAGCAGTTACTCGGACAAGAACACTGAAGCTTTCTTT.

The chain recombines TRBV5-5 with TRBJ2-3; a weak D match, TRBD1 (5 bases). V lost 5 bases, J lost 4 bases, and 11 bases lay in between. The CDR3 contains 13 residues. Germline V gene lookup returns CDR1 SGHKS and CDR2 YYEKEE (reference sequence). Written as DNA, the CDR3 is TGTGCCAGCAGTAGACAGACCGCAGATACGCAGTATTTT. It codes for CASSRQTADTQYF.

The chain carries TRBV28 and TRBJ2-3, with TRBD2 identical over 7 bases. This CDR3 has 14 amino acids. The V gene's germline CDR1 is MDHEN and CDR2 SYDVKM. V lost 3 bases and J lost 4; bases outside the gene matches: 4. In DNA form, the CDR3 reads TGTGCCAGCAGTTTTTCGGGAGGCGCAGATACGCAGTATTTT. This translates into CASSFSGGADTQYF. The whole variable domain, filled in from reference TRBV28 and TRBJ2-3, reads DVKVTQSSRYLVKRTGEKVFLECVQDMDHENMFWYRQDPGLGLRLIYFSYDVKMKEKGDIPEGYSVSREKKERFSLILESASTNQTSMYLCASSFSGGADTQYFGPGTRLTVL.

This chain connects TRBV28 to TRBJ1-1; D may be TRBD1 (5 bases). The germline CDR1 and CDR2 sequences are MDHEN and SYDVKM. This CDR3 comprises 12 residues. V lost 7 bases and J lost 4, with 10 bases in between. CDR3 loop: CASNSQGTEAFF. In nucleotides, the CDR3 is TGTGCCAGCAATAGCCAGGGCACTGAAGCTTTCTTT.

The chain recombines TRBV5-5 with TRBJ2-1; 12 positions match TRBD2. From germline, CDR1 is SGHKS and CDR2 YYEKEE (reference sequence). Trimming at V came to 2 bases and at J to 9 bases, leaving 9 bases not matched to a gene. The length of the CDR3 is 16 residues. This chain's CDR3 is CASSLRRLAGEGEQFF. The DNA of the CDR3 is TGTGCCAGCAGCTTACGCCGACTAGCGGGAGAGGGTGAGCAGTTCTTC.

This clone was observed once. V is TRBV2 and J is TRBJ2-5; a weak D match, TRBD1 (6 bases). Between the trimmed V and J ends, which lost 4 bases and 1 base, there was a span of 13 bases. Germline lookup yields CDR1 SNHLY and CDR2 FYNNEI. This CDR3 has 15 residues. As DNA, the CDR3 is TGTGCCAGCAGTGCTGGCAGGACAGCCCAAGAGACCCAGTACTTC. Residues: CASSAGRTAQETQYF.